This T cell receptor beta chain was recorded in a study of T cells after yellow fever vaccination. Study-wide background: Researchers used SMART-Seq v4 Ultra Low Input to prepare fractions that had low cell numbers. Broader study findings: Clones from primary vaccination mostly reappeared after the booster (about 97% CD4, just over 85% CD8). The study noted that FACS-sorted repertoires could contain abundant clonotypes contaminating from the bulk population.

This CDR3 region has 15 residues. The germline V gene encodes CDR1 SGDLS and CDR2 YYNGEE. With 3 bases clipped from V and 2 bases from J, the junction kept 4 bases outside the gene matches. This clonotype was detected a few times. Its antigen is as yet unknown. In TCRdb, the 5' RACE reads were re-called with MiXCR into one record per CDR3 protein. The sample carries roughly 500,000 distinct CDR3 sequences, around 21% recorded once. The sequenced sample was PBMCs, obtained 15 days after the yellow fever booster vaccination. The rearrangement joins TRBV9 to TRBJ2-2; 7 bases are shared with TRBD2. This sequence originates from a man aged 25 to 40 who received the YFV17D yellow fever vaccine. This CDR3 reads CASSAGGSNTGELFF. CDR3 coding DNA: TGTGCCAGCAGCGCAGGCGGGAGCAACACCGGGGAGCTGTTTTTT.